This note documents a single T cell receptor (beta chain) sequence. Described treatment: oral pan-JAK inhibitor, 5-10 mg twice daily. The source of the sample is a study of CD8+ T cells in alopecia areata. RNA was extracted and reverse transcribed into cDNA as the sequencing template. Clones were sequenced by immunoSEQ multiplex PCR, and TCRdb holds only the in-frame ones, with some missing. This sample has about 190,000 clones; about three fifths occur once, and the top ten carry roughly 0.7%. Between the trimmed V and J ends, which lost 1 base and 0 bases, there was a span of 11 bases. CDR3 length: 16 amino acids. Germline V gene sequence: CDR1 MGHRA, CDR2 YSYEKL.

The chain has TRBV4-1 and TRBJ2-3, with unresolved D. The sequence came from a human donor with alopecia areata. Source: CD4+ T cells sorted from blood, taken at week 4, from a patient treated with tofacitinib. The CDR3 is CASSQGWVSSTDTQYF. The DNA for the CDR3 is TGCGCCAGCAGCCAAGGGTGGGTGTCTAGCACAGATACGCAGTATTTT.